This TCR beta chain was obtained from a study of shared clonotypes between healthy human individuals. Overall study findings and caveats: Naive subsets generally had larger estimated richness than memory subsets.

Trimming cost V 4 bases and J 5 bases; bases outside gene matches: 24. Germline V CDR1 and CDR2: SGHRS, YFSETQ. The CDR3 has 21 residues. A note on this clone: No antigen is known for it.

The data were produced by immunoSEQ multiplex PCR, yet TCRdb's version contains in-frame clones alone and is incomplete. The sample has around 2.1 million clones, about 94% seen once. This clonotype was sampled from a man younger than 35 in good health. Input material: naive CD4+ T cells sorted from blood. Subset reported: CD45RA+ positively selected. V and J are TRBV5-1 and TRBJ1-1; 12 bases map to TRBD1. The CDR3 nucleotides are TGCGCCAGCAGCCGCTACCCGGGACAGGGGGCCTTAACACTCGGGACAACTGAAGCTTTCTTT. This gives the protein CASSRYPGQGALTLGTTEAFF. The full variable domain, in which reference TRBV5-1 and TRBJ1-1 provide the parts outside the CDR3, is KAGVTQTPRYLIKTRGQQVTLSCSPISGHRSVSWYQQTPGQGLQFLFEYFSETQRNKGNFPGRFSGRQFSNSRSEMNVSTLELGDSALYLCASSRYPGQGALTLGTTEAFFGQGTRLTVV.